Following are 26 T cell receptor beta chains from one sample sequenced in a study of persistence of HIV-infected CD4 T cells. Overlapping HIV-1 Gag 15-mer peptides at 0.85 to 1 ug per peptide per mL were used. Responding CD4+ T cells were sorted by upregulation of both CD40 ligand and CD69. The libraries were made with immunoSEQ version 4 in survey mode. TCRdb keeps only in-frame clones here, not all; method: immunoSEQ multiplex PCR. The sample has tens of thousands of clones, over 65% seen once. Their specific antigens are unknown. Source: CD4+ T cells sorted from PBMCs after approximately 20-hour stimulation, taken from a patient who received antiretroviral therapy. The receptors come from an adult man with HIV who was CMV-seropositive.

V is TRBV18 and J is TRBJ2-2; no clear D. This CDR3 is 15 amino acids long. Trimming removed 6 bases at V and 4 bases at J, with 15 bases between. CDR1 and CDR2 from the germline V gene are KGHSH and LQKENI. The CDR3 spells CASSTIQELTGELFF. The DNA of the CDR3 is TGTGCCAGCTCTACAATCCAGGAACTCACCGGGGAGCTGTTTTTT.

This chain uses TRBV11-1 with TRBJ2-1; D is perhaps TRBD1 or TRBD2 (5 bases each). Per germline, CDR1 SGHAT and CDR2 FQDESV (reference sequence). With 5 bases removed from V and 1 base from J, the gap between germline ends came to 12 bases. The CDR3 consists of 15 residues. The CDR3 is CASSPRGESYNEQFF. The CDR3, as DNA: TGTGCCAGCAGCCCTAGGGGAGAGTCCTACAATGAGCAGTTCTTC.

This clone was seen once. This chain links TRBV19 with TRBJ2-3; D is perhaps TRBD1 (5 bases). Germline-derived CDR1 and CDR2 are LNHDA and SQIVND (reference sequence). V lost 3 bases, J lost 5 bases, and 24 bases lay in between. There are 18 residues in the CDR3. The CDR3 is CASSISSNTATVQDTQYF. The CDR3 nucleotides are TGTGCCAGTAGTATTTCCTCCAACACCGCGACAGTGCAAGATACGCAGTATTTT.

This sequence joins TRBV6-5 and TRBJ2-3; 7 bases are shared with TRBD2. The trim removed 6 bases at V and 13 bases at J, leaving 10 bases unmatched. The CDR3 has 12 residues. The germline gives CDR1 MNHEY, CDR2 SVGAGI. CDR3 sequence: CASSLRGGQKYF. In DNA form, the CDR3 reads TGTGCCAGCAGCCTCCGCGGGGGTCAGAAGTATTTT.

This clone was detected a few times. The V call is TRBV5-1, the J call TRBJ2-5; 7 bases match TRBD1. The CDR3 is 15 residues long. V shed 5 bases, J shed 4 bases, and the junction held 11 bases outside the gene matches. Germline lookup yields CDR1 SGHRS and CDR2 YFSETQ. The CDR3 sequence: CASSPEGAGGETQYF. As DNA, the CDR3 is TGCGCCAGCAGTCCTGAGGGGGCGGGTGGAGAGACCCAGTACTTC.

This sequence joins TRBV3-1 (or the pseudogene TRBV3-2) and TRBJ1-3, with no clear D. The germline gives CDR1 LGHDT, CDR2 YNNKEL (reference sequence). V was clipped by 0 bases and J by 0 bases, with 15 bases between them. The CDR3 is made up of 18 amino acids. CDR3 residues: CASSQEFSGIGSGNTIYF. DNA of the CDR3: TGTGCCAGCAGCCAAGAATTTTCAGGTATAGGCTCTGGAAACACCATATATTTT.

CDR3 protein: CASSLKGRDTDTQYF. CDR3 nucleotides: TGTGCCAGCAGCCTCAAGGGGAGGGACACAGATACGCAGTATTTT. The chain employs TRBV7-9 and TRBJ2-3; 7 nucleotides agree with TRBD2. Germline V gene sequence: CDR1 SEHNR, CDR2 FQNEAQ (reference sequence). The CDR3 is made up of 15 amino acids. The junction had 7 bases not matched to a gene; V was cut back by 5 bases and J by 2 bases.

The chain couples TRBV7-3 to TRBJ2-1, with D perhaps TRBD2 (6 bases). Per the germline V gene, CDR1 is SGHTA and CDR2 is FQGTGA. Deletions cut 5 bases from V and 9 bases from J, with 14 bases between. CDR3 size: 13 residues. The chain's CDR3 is CASSSTRGFEQFF. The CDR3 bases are TGTGCCAGCAGCAGCACTCGGGGGTTTGAGCAGTTCTTC.

CDR3 loop: CASSPGTFGDEQYF. In DNA form, the CDR3 reads TGTGCCAGCAGTCCCGGGACCTTCGGCGACGAGCAGTACTTC. The chain combines TRBV27 with TRBJ2-7, with D perhaps being TRBD1 or TRBD2 (5 bases each). CDR1 and CDR2 (germline): MNHEY, SMNVEV (reference sequence). The V gene lost 5 bases and the J gene lost 5 bases, with 16 bases spanning the gap. This CDR3 has 14 residues.

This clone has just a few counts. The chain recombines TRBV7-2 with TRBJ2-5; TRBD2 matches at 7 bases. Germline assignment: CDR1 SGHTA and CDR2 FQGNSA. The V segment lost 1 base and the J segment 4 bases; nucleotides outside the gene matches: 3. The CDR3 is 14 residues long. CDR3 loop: CASSLGLAAETQYF. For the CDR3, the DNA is TGTGCCAGCAGCTTAGGACTAGCAGCAGAGACCCAGTACTTC.

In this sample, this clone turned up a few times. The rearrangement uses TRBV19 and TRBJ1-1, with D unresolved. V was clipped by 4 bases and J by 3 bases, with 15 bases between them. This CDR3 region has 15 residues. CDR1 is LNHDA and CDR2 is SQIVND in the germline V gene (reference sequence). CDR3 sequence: CASSSQSADDTEAFF. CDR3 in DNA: TGTGCCAGTAGTAGCCAGTCAGCGGACGACACTGAAGCTTTCTTT.

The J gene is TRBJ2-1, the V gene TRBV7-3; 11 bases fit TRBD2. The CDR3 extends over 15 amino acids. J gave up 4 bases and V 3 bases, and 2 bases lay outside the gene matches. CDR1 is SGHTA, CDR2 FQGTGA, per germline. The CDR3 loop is CASSFTSGGYNEQFF. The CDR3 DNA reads TGTGCCAGCAGCTTTACTAGCGGGGGATACAATGAGCAGTTCTTC.

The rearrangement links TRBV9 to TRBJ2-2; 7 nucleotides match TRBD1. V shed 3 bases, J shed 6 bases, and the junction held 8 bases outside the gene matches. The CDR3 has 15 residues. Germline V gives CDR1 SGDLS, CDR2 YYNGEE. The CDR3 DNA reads TGTGCCAGCAGCGCTTCGACAGGGTTAGCCGGGGAGCTGTTTTTT. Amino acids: CASSASTGLAGELFF.

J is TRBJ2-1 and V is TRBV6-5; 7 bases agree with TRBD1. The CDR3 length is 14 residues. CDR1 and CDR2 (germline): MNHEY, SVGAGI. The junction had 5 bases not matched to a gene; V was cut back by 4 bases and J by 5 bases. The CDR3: CASSLGGADNEQFF. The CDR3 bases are TGTGCCAGCAGTTTAGGGGGCGCTGACAATGAGCAGTTCTTC.

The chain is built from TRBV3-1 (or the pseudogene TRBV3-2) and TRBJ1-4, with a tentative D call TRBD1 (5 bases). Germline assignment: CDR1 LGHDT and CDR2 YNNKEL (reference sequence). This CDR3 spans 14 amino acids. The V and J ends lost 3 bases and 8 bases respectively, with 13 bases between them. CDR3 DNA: TGTGCCAGCAGCCATAGTGGGGGAACGGAAAAACTGTTTTTT. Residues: CASSHSGGTEKLFF.

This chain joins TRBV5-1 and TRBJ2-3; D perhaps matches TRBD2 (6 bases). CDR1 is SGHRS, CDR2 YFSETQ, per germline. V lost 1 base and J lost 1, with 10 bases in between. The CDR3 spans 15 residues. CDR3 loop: CASSLWGDGTDTQYF. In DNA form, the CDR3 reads TGCGCCAGCAGCTTGTGGGGGGACGGCACAGATACGCAGTATTTT.

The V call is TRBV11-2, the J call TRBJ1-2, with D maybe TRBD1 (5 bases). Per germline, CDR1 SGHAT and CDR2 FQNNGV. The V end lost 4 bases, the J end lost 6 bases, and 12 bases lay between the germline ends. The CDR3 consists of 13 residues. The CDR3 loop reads CASSWDGGDGYTF. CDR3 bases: TGTGCCAGCAGCTGGGACGGGGGGGATGGCTACACCTTC.

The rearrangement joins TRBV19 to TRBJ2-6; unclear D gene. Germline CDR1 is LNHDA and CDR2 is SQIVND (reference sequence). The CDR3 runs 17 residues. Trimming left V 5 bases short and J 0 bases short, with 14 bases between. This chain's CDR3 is CASSQTGKVSGANVLTF. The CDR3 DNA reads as TGTGCCAGTAGTCAAACTGGTAAGGTCTCTGGGGCCAACGTCCTGACTTTC.

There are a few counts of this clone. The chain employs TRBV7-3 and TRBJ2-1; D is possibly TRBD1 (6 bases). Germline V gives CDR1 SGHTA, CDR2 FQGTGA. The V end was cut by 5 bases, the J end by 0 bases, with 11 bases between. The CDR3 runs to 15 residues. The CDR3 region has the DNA TGTGCCAGCAGCGCCCAGGGGAGCTCCTACAATGAGCAGTTCTTC. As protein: CASSAQGSSYNEQFF. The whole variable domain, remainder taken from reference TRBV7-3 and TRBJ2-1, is GAGVSQTPSNKVTEKGKYVELRCDPISGHTALYWYRQSLGQGPEFLIYFQGTGAADDSGLPNDRFFAVRPEGSVSTLKIQRTERGDSAVYLCASSAQGSSYNEQFFGPGTRLTVL.

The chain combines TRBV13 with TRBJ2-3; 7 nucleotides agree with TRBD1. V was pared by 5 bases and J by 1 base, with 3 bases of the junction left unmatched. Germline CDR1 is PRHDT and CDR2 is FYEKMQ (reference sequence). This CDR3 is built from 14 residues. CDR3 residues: CASSVTGGTDTQYF. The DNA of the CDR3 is TGTGCCAGCAGCGTAACAGGGGGCACAGATACGCAGTATTTT.

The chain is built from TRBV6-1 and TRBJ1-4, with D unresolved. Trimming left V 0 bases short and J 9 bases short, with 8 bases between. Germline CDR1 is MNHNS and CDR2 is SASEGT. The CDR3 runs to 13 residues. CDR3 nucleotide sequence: TGTGCCAGCAGTGAAGCCGGGGTTAAAAAACTGTTTTTT. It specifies CASSEAGVKKLFF.

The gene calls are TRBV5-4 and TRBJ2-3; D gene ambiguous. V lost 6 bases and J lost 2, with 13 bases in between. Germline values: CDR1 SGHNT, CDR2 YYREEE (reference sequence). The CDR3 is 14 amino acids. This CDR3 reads CASTHGLVTDTQYF. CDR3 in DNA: TGTGCCAGCACCCACGGCTTGGTCACAGATACGCAGTATTTT.

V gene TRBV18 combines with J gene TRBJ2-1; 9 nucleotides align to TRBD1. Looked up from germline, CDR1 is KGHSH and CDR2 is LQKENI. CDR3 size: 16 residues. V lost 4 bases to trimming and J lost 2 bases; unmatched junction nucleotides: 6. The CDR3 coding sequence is TGTGCCAGCTCACGCTCCGGGACAGGGCCCTACAATGAGCAGTTCTTC. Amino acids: CASSRSGTGPYNEQFF.

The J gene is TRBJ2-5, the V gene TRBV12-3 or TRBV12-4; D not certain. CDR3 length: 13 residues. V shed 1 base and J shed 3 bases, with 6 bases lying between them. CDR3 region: CASSLVVKETQYF. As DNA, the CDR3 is TGTGCCAGCAGTTTAGTAGTTAAAGAGACCCAGTACTTC.

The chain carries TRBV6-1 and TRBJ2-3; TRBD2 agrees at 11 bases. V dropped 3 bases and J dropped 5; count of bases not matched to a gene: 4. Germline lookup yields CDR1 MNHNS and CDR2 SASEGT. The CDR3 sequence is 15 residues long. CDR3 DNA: TGTGCCAGCAGTGAGGCTCTAGCGGGGGGAGATACGCAGTATTTT. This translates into CASSEALAGGDTQYF.

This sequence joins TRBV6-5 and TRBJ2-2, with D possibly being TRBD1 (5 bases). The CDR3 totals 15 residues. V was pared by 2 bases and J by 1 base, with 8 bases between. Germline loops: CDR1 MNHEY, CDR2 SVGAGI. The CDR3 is CASSYAGLNTGELFF. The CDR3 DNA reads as TGTGCCAGCAGTTACGCAGGGCTGAACACCGGGGAGCTGTTTTTT.